This TCR beta chain was sequenced in a study of shared clonotypes between healthy human individuals. Libraries were prepared by immunoSEQ multiplex PCR; TCRdb keeps only in-frame clonotypes and omits some of them. The sample has more than 2,000,000 clones; roughly 92% are singletons. V was pared by 0 bases and J by 7 bases, with 10 bases between. This CDR3 comprises 15 residues. CDR1 and CDR2 (germline): MNHEY, SVGAGI. The specimen was naive CD4+ T cells sorted from blood. Subset reported: CD45RA+ positively selected. The J gene is TRBJ1-6, the V gene TRBV6-5; a weak D match, TRBD1 (5 bases). This TCR was sampled from a man younger than 30 in good health. DNA for the CDR3: TGTGCCAGCAGTTACTCGCACAGGAGGAATTCACCCCTCCACTTT. Translated, it gives CASSYSHRRNSPLHF.